This T cell receptor (beta chain) comes out of a study of blood T cell repertoires in COVID-19. J lost 0 bases, V lost 2 bases, and 7 bases had no gene match. CDR1 SGHTS and CDR2 YDEGEE come from the germline V gene. This CDR3 is 16 amino acids long. Original data processing: Reference gene primers were amplified, and this amplification served to estimate nucleated cell counts. Assay used: immunoSEQ multiplex PCR; TCRdb lists only in-frame clones, some missing. Clonal size and the V and J genes are those of that table, whereas D and trimming came from the DNA. The sample has about 50,000 clones, 90% seen once; the top ten hold roughly 10%.

The chain joins TRBV5-8 to TRBJ1-1, with TRBD1 identical over 7 bases. The receptor comes from an elderly woman with acute or convalescent COVID-19. The sample comprised peripheral blood. The CDR3 is CASSFLQGVMNTEAFF. Written as DNA, the CDR3 is TGTGCCAGCAGCTTTCTCCAGGGGGTGATGAACACTGAAGCTTTCTTT.